This T cell receptor (beta chain) was documented in a study of CD8 T cells in Susac syndrome. CDR3 length: 16 residues. After removal of 3 bases from V and 5 bases from J, the junction contained 8 bases not matched to a gene. TCR beta was sequenced from blood CD8+ and CD4+ T cells. Random hexamers were used to reverse transcribe the RNA input (about 0.5 to 1 ug). Using its own MiXCR run on the immunoSEQ multiplex PCR reads, TCRdb lists one record per CDR3 protein. The data contain some 99,000 distinct CDR3 sequences, about 95% of them singletons. V gene TRBV6-7 combines with J gene TRBJ2-1; TRBD2 matches at 9 bases. TRBV6-7 is placed among ORFs of uncertain function. The sequence derives from a human donor in good health. The sample consisted of CD4+ T cells from PBMCs. CDR3 nucleotide sequence: TGTGCCAGCAGTTATCCGGGGGCTAGCGGGGACAATGAGCAGTTCTTC. Protein: CASSYPGASGDNEQFF.